Sequencing of this T cell receptor beta chain was carried out in a study of T cells expressing NK-cell markers. As for the study in general: There were seven HCMV-seropositive donors and one seronegative donor among the eight sequenced.

CDR3 length equals 14 residues. About this clonotype itself: As yet, its antigen is unknown.

TCRdb reprocessed the 5' RACE reads, with one entry per CDR3 protein and no DNA. The sample totals about 460,000 distinct CDR3 sequences. Points from the study as a whole: These clonotypes, the leaders elsewhere, also led the CD3+CD56-NKG2C+ fraction in a few donors. Dominant NKG2C+ clonotypes accounted for roughly 1.0-7.0% of CD8+ T cells in more than 5 donors.

This clonotype was sampled from a woman aged 45 to 65 in good health. Sequencing was carried out using blood T cells: a sorted CD56 or NKG2C T cell subset, CD4+ or CD8+ T cells, or bulk PBMC T cells (not recorded which). The rearrangement links TRBV12-3 or TRBV12-4 to TRBJ2-4; TCRdb names TRBD1, which stays unverified in the absence of DNA. CDR3 in amino acids: CASSFAQGENIQYF.